A single sample gave rise to the 25 T cell receptor beta chains below, sequenced in a study of PD-1 blockade in mismatch repair-deficient tumors. Profiled with immunoSEQ multiplex PCR; TCRdb holds only in-frame clones, not every one. The sample lists roughly 16,000 clones, approximately 81% occurring once. The sequencing used PBMCs, collected before pembrolizumab treatment. All receptors come from an adult with mismatch repair-deficient cancer.

The chain employs TRBV9 and TRBJ2-7; 9 bases fit TRBD2. The CDR3 consists of 15 residues. Germline V gene data show CDR1 as SGDLS and CDR2 as YYNGEE. The V segment lost 0 bases and the J segment 6 bases; nucleotides outside the gene matches: 7. The CDR3 here is CASSVGASGTGEQYF. The CDR3 bases are TGTGCCAGCAGCGTAGGGGCTAGCGGGACGGGCGAGCAGTACTTC. Based on the CDR3 plus reference TRBV9 and TRBJ2-7, the full variable domain is DSGVTQTPKHLITATGQRVTLRCSPRSGDLSVYWYQQSLDQGLQFLIQYYNGEERAKGNILERFSAQQFPDLHSELNLSSLELGDSALYFCASSVGASGTGEQYFGPGTRLTVT.

This chain joins TRBV7-2 and TRBJ2-1, with 8 positions matching TRBD2. After removal of 1 base from V and 6 bases from J, the junction contained 5 bases not matched to a gene. The CDR3 is 15 amino acids. Germline V lookup: CDR1 SGHTA, CDR2 FQGNSA. The CDR3 DNA sequence: TGTGCCAGCAGCTTAGGGTTAGCGGGACCCAATGAGCAGTTCTTC. It is translated as CASSLGLAGPNEQFF.

The table lists this clone with a count of one. The chain recombines TRBV30 with TRBJ1-1; 7 bases align to TRBD1. Germline V gene lookup returns CDR1 GTSNPN and CDR2 SVGIG (reference sequence). The CDR3 totals 13 residues. Germline trimming cut 3 bases from V and 0 bases from J; bases unmatched to any gene: 1. The CDR3 reads CAWRDRVNTEAFF. The CDR3 DNA sequence: TGTGCCTGGAGAGACAGGGTGAACACTGAAGCTTTCTTT.

The chain uses TRBV30 and TRBJ2-1; 8 bases are a match to TRBD1. This CDR3 has 15 amino acids. The germline V gene encodes CDR1 GTSNPN and CDR2 SVGIG (reference sequence). With 7 bases clipped from V and 0 bases from J, the junction kept 8 bases outside the gene matches. The CDR3 nucleotides are TGTGCCTCGGGGGACAGGTACCGCTCCTACAATGAGCAGTTCTTC. Protein: CASGDRYRSYNEQFF.

This clone turned up a few times. The V call is TRBV9, the J call TRBJ1-1, with 9 bases that match TRBD1. V was clipped by 4 bases and J by 3 bases; unmatched bases: 7. The CDR3 covers 15 residues. Per the germline V gene, CDR1 is SGDLS and CDR2 is YYNGEE. The CDR3 protein is CASSPPRTGDTEAFF. The CDR3 DNA sequence: TGTGCCAGCAGCCCCCCAAGGACAGGGGACACTGAAGCTTTCTTT.

The chain employs TRBV27 and TRBJ1-4; D is possibly TRBD1 (6 bases). In germline, CDR1 is MNHEY, CDR2 SMNVEV (reference sequence). Trimming left V 5 bases short and J 2 bases short, with 12 bases between. The CDR3 length is 15 residues. In DNA, the CDR3 is TGTGCCAGCAGTGCATACAGGGAGACTAATGAAAAACTGTTTTTT. Translating it yields CASSAYRETNEKLFF.

This clone was seen only once. The V and J genes are TRBV5-1 and TRBJ1-4, with TRBD1 matching over 8 bases. The CDR3 spans 16 residues. Trimming removed 0 bases from V and 8 bases from J; junction bases left unmatched: 9. Germline-derived CDR1 and CDR2 are SGHRS and YFSETQ. In nucleotides, the CDR3 is TGCGCCAGCAGCTTGGGGACAGGGCTATATCACGAAAAACTGTTTTTT. Translation gives CASSLGTGLYHEKLFF.

This clone showed up just once. The chain is built from TRBV10-1 and TRBJ2-3; D uncertain. The ends were cut back, 0 bases at V and 3 bases at J, with 10 bases in the middle. Germline V CDR1 and CDR2: WNHNN, SYGVQD (reference sequence). The CDR3 contains 15 residues. This CDR3 reads CASSESVAGTDTQYF. DNA of the CDR3: TGCGCCAGCAGTGAGTCTGTAGCCGGAACAGATACGCAGTATTTT.

The genes are TRBV5-1 and TRBJ2-7, with 9 bases aligning to TRBD2. CDR1 is SGHRS, CDR2 YFSETQ, per germline. V trimming: 3 bases; J trimming: 4 bases; junction bases outside the gene matches: 8. This CDR3 is built from 15 residues. In DNA form, the CDR3 reads TGCGCCAGCAGCTCCCAACTAGCGGGCAATTACGAGCAGTACTTC. This codes for CASSSQLAGNYEQYF.

This clone showed up just once. This chain uses TRBV5-1 with TRBJ2-7; the D gene could be TRBD1 or TRBD2 (5 bases each). V gave up 4 bases and J gave up 1 base, with 12 bases separating them. The CDR3 has 14 amino acids. CDR1 is SGHRS and CDR2 is YFSETQ in the germline V gene. CDR3 loop: CASSPGTVSYEQYF. The CDR3 coding sequence is TGCGCCAGCAGCCCCGGGACGGTGTCCTACGAGCAGTACTTC.

The V call is TRBV7-9, the J call TRBJ2-5; either TRBD1 or TRBD2 may fit D (5 bases each). This CDR3 spans 17 amino acids. Trimming removed 1 base at V and 0 bases at J, with 15 bases between. Germline lookup yields CDR1 SEHNR and CDR2 FQNEAQ (reference sequence). The CDR3 DNA reads as TGTGCCAGCAGCTTAGTTCCGGGGCCCCTGTACCAAGAGACCCAGTACTTC. It codes for CASSLVPGPLYQETQYF.

The chain recombines TRBV4-1 with TRBJ1-5; no clear D. V was cut by 1 base and J by 4 bases, with 2 bases left in between. This CDR3 region has 12 residues. The germline CDR1 and CDR2 sequences are MGHRA and YSYEKL. The CDR3 DNA reads as TGCGCCAGCAGCCAAGGAAATCAGCCCCAGCATTTT. Protein product: CASSQGNQPQHF.

The V gene is TRBV7-8, the J gene TRBJ2-7, with D perhaps assigned TRBD1 or TRBD2 (5 bases each). The CDR3 is made up of 14 amino acids. V was trimmed by 6 bases and J by 2 bases, leaving 14 bases between them. The germline V gene encodes CDR1 SGHVS and CDR2 FQNEAQ. The CDR3 nucleotides are TGTGCCAGCAGGAGAGGGGATTATACCTACGAGCAGTACTTC. It specifies CASRRGDYTYEQYF.

This chain connects TRBV10-3 to TRBJ1-3, with D tentatively TRBD1 (6 bases). Germline lookup yields CDR1 ENHRY and CDR2 SYGVKD. CDR3 size: 14 residues. Trimming pared 3 bases from V and 4 bases from J, leaving 10 bases between. The CDR3 region is CAISETGPGNTIYF. The CDR3 DNA reads TGTGCCATCAGTGAAACAGGGCCAGGAAACACCATATATTTT.

The gene calls are TRBV11-2 and TRBJ2-7; 14 nucleotides align to TRBD2. V lost 5 bases and J lost 0; bases outside the gene matches: 6. Germline CDR1 reads SGHAT; CDR2 reads FQNNGV. The CDR3 covers 17 residues. Here the CDR3 reads CASSLGLAGALSYEQYF. As DNA, the CDR3 is TGTGCCAGCAGCCTGGGACTAGCGGGAGCCCTCTCCTACGAGCAGTACTTC.

V is TRBV2 and J is TRBJ1-5, with a possible D match to TRBD1 (6 bases). Germline assignment: CDR1 SNHLY and CDR2 FYNNEI. The CDR3 is 15 amino acids. V lost 3 bases and J 4 bases, leaving 13 bases between the germline ends. CDR3 nucleotides: TGTGCCAGCAGTGATCGGGGGGGCAAAAATCAGCCCCAGCATTTT. Its translation: CASSDRGGKNQPQHF.

V usage is TRBV10-1 and J usage is TRBJ2-5; D may be TRBD1 (6 bases). This CDR3 has 13 residues. Germline V gene data show CDR1 as WNHNN and CDR2 as SYGVQD (reference sequence). The V gene lost 4 bases and the J gene lost 5 bases, with 11 bases spanning the gap. The DNA of the CDR3 is TGCGCCAGCAGTGGACAGGTCCGTGAGACCCAGTACTTC. Its translation is CASSGQVRETQYF.

The chain is built from TRBV23-1 and TRBJ2-1; 7 positions match TRBD2. TRBV23-1 is an ORF, with its function uncertain. The CDR3 runs 17 residues. The trim removed 2 bases at V and 5 bases at J, leaving 12 bases unmatched. The CDR3 here is CASSQRESGAPDNEQFF. Here the CDR3 DNA reads TGCGCCAGCAGTCAACGGGAAAGCGGGGCCCCGGACAATGAGCAGTTCTTC.

This chain links TRBV4-2 with TRBJ2-1; 8 positions agree with TRBD2. The CDR3 sequence is 15 residues long. Germline V lookup: CDR1 LGHNA, CDR2 YNFKEQ. The J segment lost 8 bases and the V segment lost 5 bases, leaving 11 bases of the junction unmatched. The CDR3, as DNA: TGTGCCAGCAGCTCGACGGGACTAGGAATCGATGAGCAGTTCTTC. Amino acids: CASSSTGLGIDEQFF.

The chain recombines TRBV5-1 with TRBJ2-7; 7 bases align to TRBD2. The CDR3 loop spans 14 amino acids. Germline V gives CDR1 SGHRS, CDR2 YFSETQ. J was trimmed by 3 bases and V by 2 bases; bases with no gene match: 5. The CDR3 DNA follows: TGCGCCAGCAGCTTTGGACTAGGTTACTACGAGCAGTACTTC. It codes for CASSFGLGYYEQYF.

The CDR3 region is CASSPSLGLSTDTQYF. The CDR3, as DNA: TGTGCCAGCAGCCCCTCGCTGGGCCTCAGCACAGATACGCAGTATTTT. The chain joins TRBV9 to TRBJ2-3; D gene uncertain. CDR3 size: 16 residues. Germline CDR1 is SGDLS and CDR2 is YYNGEE. V was clipped by 4 bases and J by 0 bases, with 15 bases between them.

With respect to this clone: The DNA is left out, because the CDR3 cannot be placed on it with certainty; the CDR3 is given as TCRdb lists it. The CDR3 reads CASSHLWDLFRGREQFF. The chain combines TRBV4-1 with TRBJ2-1. Both ends counted, the CDR3 spans 17 residues. Per the germline V gene, CDR1 is MGHRA and CDR2 is YSYEKL.

The chain is built from TRBV5-5 and TRBJ2-7, with 12 bases that match TRBD1. Germline CDR1 and CDR2: SGHKS and YYEKEE (reference sequence). The CDR3 extends over 14 amino acids. The V gene end was trimmed by 3 bases and the J gene end by 7 bases; junction bases not matched to a gene: 5. The CDR3 bases are TGTGCCAGCAGCTCCGGGACAGGGGGCTGGGAGCAGTACTTC. Amino acid sequence: CASSSGTGGWEQYF.

The V call is TRBV5-6, the J call TRBJ2-5; TRBD2 aligns across 11 bases. Losses at the gene ends were 2 bases for V and 2 bases for J; bases not matched to a gene: 2. Germline CDR1 is SGHDT and CDR2 is YYEEEE. The CDR3 sequence is 15 residues long. The CDR3 is CASSLRLAGQETQYF. CDR3 bases: TGTGCCAGCAGCTTAAGACTAGCGGGGCAAGAGACCCAGTACTTC.

The chain uses TRBV7-5 and TRBJ2-7; the table's D call of TRBD2 was not tested on the DNA. TRBV7-5 is given as a pseudogene. CDR3 length: 15 amino acids. CDR3 residues: CVRSLGGKRAYEQYF. In DNA, the CDR3 is TGTGTCAGAAGCTTAGGGGGAAAGCGGGCCTACGAGCAGTACTTC.